This T cell receptor (beta chain) was documented in a study of immune heterogeneity within non-small cell lung tumors. About the research overall: In total, the tumors were 4 squamous cell carcinomas, around ten non-squamous carcinomas and 1 not otherwise specified. General study results and limits: Local tumor mutational burden, with an R of around 0.34, correlated moderately but significantly with local T-cell clonality. Different tumor locations in one patient shared dominant CDR3 beta clonotypes yet harbored unique high-frequency clones.

Bulk tumor genomic DNA, 600 ng per sample, was the template. Biopsy collection occurred during surgery, with several far-apart biopsies per primary tumor. Patients went through curative surgery, and their non-small cell lung cancer was untreated and newly diagnosed. Samples were obtained from newly diagnosed non-small cell lung cancer patients who were having surgery with curative intent. For the TCR beta CDR3, multiplex PCR with 32 V and 13 J primers performed the amplification. In TCRdb, the multiplex PCR reads were re-called with MiXCR into one record per CDR3 protein. The repertoire has some 13,000 distinct CDR3 sequences, about 23% of them found once; the top ten carry around 15%. The J segment lost 8 bases and the V segment lost 5 bases, leaving 6 bases of the junction unmatched. Germline CDR1 reads SGHDN; CDR2 reads FVKESK. The CDR3 consists of 12 residues. This clonotype was detected many times. As yet, its antigen is unknown.

This receptor was identified in a man aged 50 or older with non-small cell lung cancer. Input material: lung tumor tissue. The V call is TRBV14, the J call TRBJ2-7, with 7 bases identical to TRBD2. CDR3 coding DNA: TGTGCCAGCAGCTCAGGACTAGGGAAGCAGTACTTC. Translating it yields CASSSGLGKQYF.